A selection of T cell receptor beta chains follows, all from one sample in a study of control samples from healthy donors and cancer patients. Here immunoSEQ multiplex PCR was the method, and the copy in TCRdb shows in-frame clones only, minus some. In the table there are 150,000 or so clones, approximately 90% of which are singletons. Sequenced sample: blood. These receptors originate from a man aged 35 to 55 in good health. CDR3s include the opening cysteine and the closing phenylalanine or tryptophan. D genes are given only for firm matches. Only part of the rows carry a size: once, few, many, or a class if the clone is expanded.

clone size | J gene | V gene | D gene | CDR3 DNA | CDR3 protein
NA | TRBJ2-7 | TRBV7-2 | NA | TGTGCCAGCAGCTCGCCGAATTTCTACGAGCAGTACTTC | CASSSPNFYEQYF
NA | TRBJ1-1 | TRBV7-2 | NA | TGTGCCAGCAGTCGACAGCAGAACACTGAAGCTTTCTTT | CASSRQQNTEAFF
NA | TRBJ2-2 | TRBV28 | NA | TGTGCCAGCAGTTTAAGGACTCCTTTGCCCGGGGAGCTGTTTTTT | CASSLRTPLPGELFF
once | TRBJ2-5 | TRBV4-1 | NA | TGCGCCAGCAGCCAAGATACAGGTCGGGAGACCCAGTACTTC | CASSQDTGRETQYF
NA | TRBJ2-1 | TRBV19 | TRBD1 | TGTGCCAGTAGACCGGACAGGTTTACCTACAATGAGCAGTTCTTC | CASRPDRFTYNEQFF
NA | TRBJ1-2 | TRBV24-1 | NA | TGTGCCACCAGTGATTGGGAGTATGGCTACACCTTC | CATSDWEYGYTF
once | TRBJ2-1 | TRBV4-1 | TRBD1 | TGCGCCAGCAGCCCACCGGGACAGGGCAATGAGCAGTTCTTC | CASSPPGQGNEQFF
NA | TRBJ2-5 | TRBV29-1 | TRBD2 | TGCAGCGTCCGGATAGCGGGGGGGATGGCCCAGTACTTC | CSVRIAGGMAQYF
NA | TRBJ2-2 | TRBV12-3/TRBV12-4 | NA | TGTGCCAGCAGTTTAGCGAGTACCGGGGAGCTGTTTTTT | CASSLASTGELFF
NA | TRBJ1-2 | TRBV4-1 | TRBD1 | TGCGCCAGCAGCCAACCGACAGGGTCGGTCTATGGCTACACCTTC | CASSQPTGSVYGYTF
few | TRBJ2-7 | TRBV10-3 | NA | TGTGCCATCAAACAGGGCGACGAGCAGTACTTC | CAIKQGDEQYF
NA | TRBJ2-3 | TRBV5-1 | NA | TGCGCCAGCAGCTTGGCTAATGTGGGGGACCCGACCCGAGATACGCAGTATTTT | CASSLANVGDPTRDTQYF
NA | TRBJ1-3 | TRBV5-1 | NA | TGCGCCAGCAGCTCACAAGACTACAGGGCAAACACCATATATTTT | CASSSQDYRANTIYF
NA | TRBJ1-6 | TRBV28 | TRBD1 | TGTGCCAGCACTGACAGGGGCTATAATTCACCCCTCCACTTT | CASTDRGYNSPLHF
once | TRBJ2-6 | TRBV4-1 | NA | TGCGCCAGCAGCCAAGCCCAATCTGGGGCCAACGTCCTGACTTTC | CASSQAQSGANVLTF
NA | TRBJ2-3 | TRBV6-5 | NA | TGTGCCAGCAGTCGTCGACTGAGCACAGATACGCAGTATTTT | CASSRRLSTDTQYF
NA | TRBJ1-1 | TRBV19 | NA | TGTGCCAGTAGTATCAGGGAGAACACTGAAGCTTTCTTT | CASSIRENTEAFF
NA | TRBJ1-5 | TRBV19 | NA | TGTGCCAGTAGTACTGGGACACCAAATCAGCCCCAGCATTTT | CASSTGTPNQPQHF
NA | TRBJ1-6 | TRBV15 | TRBD1 | TGTGCCACCAGCAGAGAGACAGGGGGTTCACCCCTCCACTTT | CATSRETGGSPLHF
NA | TRBJ2-3 | TRBV10-3 | TRBD2 | TGTGCCATCAGTGAGCTACTAGCGGGGCCAGCCACAGATACGCAGTATTTT | CAISELLAGPATDTQYF
NA | TRBJ2-7 | TRBV5-6 | NA | TGTGCCAGCAGCTTGTCGGGAAACTTGGAGCAGTACTTC | CASSLSGNLEQYF
NA | TRBJ2-5 | TRBV9 | TRBD2 | TGTGCCAGCAGCGGACTAGCGGGGGGGCAGGGAGAGACCCAGTACTTC | CASSGLAGGQGETQYF
NA | TRBJ2-5 | TRBV19 | TRBD1 | TGTGCCAGTAGCTCGTCCCCGGGACAGAGATCGCAGACCCAGTACTTC | CASSSSPGQRSQTQYF
NA | TRBJ2-5 | TRBV5-6 | NA | TGTGCCAGCAGCTTAGGAGCGGCGGAGACCCAGTACTTC | CASSLGAAETQYF
NA | TRBJ1-1 | TRBV2 | NA | TGTGCCAGCAGTGGGACGAGAACTGAAGCTTTCTTT | CASSGTRTEAFF
NA | TRBJ2-5 | TRBV27 | NA | TGTGCCAGCACGGGGGGCCACCGGGAGACCCAGTACTTC | CASTGGHRETQYF
NA | TRBJ2-3 | TRBV15 | TRBD1 | TGTGCCACCAGCAGAACTCCGGGACAGGGGGCGAGGGCAGATACGCAGTATTTT | CATSRTPGQGARADTQYF